This TCR beta chain was identified during a study of response to subunit inactivated influenza vaccine. Points on this clonotype: Its antigen is undetermined.

General study results and limits: Seasonal influenza vaccination, on each occasion, was suggested by the authors to recruit few new T cells.

MiXCR, applied by TCRdb to the RT-PCR reads, yields one record per CDR3 protein. This sample has hundreds of thousands of distinct CDR3 sequences, with 10% to 15% found just once. This CDR3 is 18 amino acids long. The ends lost 1 base at V and 4 bases at J; junction bases unmatched: 15. CDR1 SGHAT and CDR2 FQDESV come from the germline V gene (reference sequence). Source: PBMCs from blood, taken on the day of vaccination. This receptor was obtained from a man aged 45-60 years who received an inactivated influenza vaccine. The chain recombines TRBV11-1 with TRBJ2-5, with 7 nucleotides matching TRBD2. The CDR3 nucleotides are TGTGCCAGCAGCTTAGAGTTTAGCAGCGGGGTTTTCGGAGAGACCCAGTACTTC. Translated, it gives CASSLEFSSGVFGETQYF.